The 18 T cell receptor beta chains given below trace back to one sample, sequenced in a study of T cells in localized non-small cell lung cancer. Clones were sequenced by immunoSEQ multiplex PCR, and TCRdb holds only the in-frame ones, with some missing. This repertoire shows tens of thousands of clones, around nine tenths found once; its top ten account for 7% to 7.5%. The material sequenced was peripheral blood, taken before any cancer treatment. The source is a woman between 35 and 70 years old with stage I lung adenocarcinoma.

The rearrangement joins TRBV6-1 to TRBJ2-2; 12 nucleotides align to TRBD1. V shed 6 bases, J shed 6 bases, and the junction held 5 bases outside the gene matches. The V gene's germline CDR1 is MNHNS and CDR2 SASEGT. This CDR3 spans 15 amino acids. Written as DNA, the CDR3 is TGTGCCAGCAGCCCCGGGACAGGGGGCTCCGGGGAGCTGTTTTTT. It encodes CASSPGTGGSGELFF.

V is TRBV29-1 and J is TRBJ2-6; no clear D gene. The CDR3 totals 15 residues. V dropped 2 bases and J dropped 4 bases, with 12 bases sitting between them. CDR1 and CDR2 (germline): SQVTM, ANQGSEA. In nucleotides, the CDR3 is TGCAGCGTTGAATTGTCGAGGTCCGGGGCCAACGTCCTGACTTTC. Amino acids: CSVELSRSGANVLTF.

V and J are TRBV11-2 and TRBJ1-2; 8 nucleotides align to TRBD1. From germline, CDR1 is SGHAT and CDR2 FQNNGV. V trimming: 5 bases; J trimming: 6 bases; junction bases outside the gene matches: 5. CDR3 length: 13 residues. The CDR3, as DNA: TGTGCCAGCAGCCCCGGACAGGGCAATGGCTACACCTTC. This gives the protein CASSPGQGNGYTF.

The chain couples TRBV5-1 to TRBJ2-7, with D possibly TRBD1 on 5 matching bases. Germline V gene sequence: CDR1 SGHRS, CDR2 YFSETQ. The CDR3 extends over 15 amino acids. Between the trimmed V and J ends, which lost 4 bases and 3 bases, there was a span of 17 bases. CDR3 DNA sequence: TGCGCCAGCAGCAAGACTTCGACAGCCGTCTACGAGCAGTACTTC. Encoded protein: CASSKTSTAVYEQYF.

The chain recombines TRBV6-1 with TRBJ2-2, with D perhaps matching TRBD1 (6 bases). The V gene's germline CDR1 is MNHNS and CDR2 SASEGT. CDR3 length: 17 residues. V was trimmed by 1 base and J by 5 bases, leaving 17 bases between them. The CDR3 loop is CASSEGTGSRVTGELFF. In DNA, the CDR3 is TGTGCCAGCAGTGAAGGTACAGGGAGCCGGGTTACCGGGGAGCTGTTTTTT.

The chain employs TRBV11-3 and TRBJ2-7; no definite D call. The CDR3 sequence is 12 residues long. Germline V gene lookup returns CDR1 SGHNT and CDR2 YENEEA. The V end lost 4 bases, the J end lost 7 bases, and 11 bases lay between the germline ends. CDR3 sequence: CASSSQRREQYF. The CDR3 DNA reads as TGTGCCAGCAGCTCTCAAAGGCGGGAGCAGTACTTC.

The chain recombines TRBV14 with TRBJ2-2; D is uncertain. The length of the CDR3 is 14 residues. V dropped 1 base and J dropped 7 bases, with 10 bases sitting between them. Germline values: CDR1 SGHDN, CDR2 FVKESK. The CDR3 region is CASSQGAFLGELFF. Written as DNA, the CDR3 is TGTGCCAGCAGCCAAGGGGCTTTCCTCGGGGAGCTGTTTTTT.

The CDR3 is CASSSQGRGTEAFF. CDR3 DNA sequence: TGTGCCAGCAGTTCTCAGGGGAGGGGCACTGAAGCTTTCTTT. V usage is TRBV27 and J usage is TRBJ1-1, with D perhaps TRBD1 (6 bases). CDR1 and CDR2 (germline): MNHEY, SMNVEV (reference sequence). The CDR3 length is 14 residues. V gave up 4 bases and J gave up 4 bases, with 13 bases separating them.

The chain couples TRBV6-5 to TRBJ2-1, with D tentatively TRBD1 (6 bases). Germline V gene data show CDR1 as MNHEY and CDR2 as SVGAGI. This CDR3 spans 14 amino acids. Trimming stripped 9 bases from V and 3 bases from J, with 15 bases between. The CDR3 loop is CASRLRGGYNEQFF. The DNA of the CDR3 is TGTGCCAGTCGGCTTCGAGGGGGCTACAATGAGCAGTTCTTC.

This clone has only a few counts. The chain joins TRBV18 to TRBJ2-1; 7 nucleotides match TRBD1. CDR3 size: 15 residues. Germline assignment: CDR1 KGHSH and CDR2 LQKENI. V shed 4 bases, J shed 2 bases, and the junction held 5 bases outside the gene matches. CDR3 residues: CASSLRQGAYNEQFF. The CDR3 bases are TGTGCCAGCTCACTCAGACAGGGAGCCTACAATGAGCAGTTCTTC.

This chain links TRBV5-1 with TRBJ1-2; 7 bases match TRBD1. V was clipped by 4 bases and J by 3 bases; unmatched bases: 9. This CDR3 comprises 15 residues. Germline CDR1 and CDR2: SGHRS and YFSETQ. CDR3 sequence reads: CASSQPGQLYYGYTF. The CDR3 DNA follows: TGCGCCAGCAGCCAACCGGGACAGCTGTACTATGGCTACACCTTC.

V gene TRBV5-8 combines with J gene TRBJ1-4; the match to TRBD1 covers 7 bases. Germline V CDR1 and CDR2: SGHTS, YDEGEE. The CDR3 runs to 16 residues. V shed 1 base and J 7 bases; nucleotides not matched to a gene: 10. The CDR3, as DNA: TGTGCCAGCAGCTTGAGGCTCGGCAGGGGGAGTGAAAAACTGTTTTTT. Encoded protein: CASSLRLGRGSEKLFF.

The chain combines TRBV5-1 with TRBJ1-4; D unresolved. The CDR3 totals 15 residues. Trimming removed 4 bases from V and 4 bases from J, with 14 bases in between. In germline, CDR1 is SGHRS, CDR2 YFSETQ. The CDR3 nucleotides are TGCGCCAGCAGCCCAGATAAAATGGGTAATGAAAAACTGTTTTTT. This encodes CASSPDKMGNEKLFF.

The CDR3 region is CASSIRGFETYEQYF. The CDR3 bases are TGTGCCAGTAGTATACGGGGATTTGAAACCTACGAGCAGTACTTC. The rearrangement uses TRBV19 and TRBJ2-7; possibly TRBD2 for D (5 bases). The germline V and J ends were trimmed by 2 bases and 2 bases, with 13 bases remaining between them. Looked up from germline, CDR1 is LNHDA and CDR2 is SQIVND (reference sequence). The CDR3 length is 15 residues.

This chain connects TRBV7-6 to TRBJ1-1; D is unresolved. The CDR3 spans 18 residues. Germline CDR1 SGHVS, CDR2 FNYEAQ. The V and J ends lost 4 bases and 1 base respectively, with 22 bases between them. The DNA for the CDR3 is TGTGCCAGCAGCTCCCTACCCCCCAGCAGCCTCCGGAACACTGAAGCTTTCTTT. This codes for CASSSLPPSSLRNTEAFF.

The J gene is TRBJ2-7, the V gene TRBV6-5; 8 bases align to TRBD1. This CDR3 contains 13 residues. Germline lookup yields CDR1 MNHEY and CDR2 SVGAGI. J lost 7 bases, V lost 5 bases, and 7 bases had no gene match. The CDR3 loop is CASSRTGKVEQYF. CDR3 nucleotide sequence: TGTGCCAGCAGTCGGACAGGGAAGGTAGAGCAGTACTTC.

In DNA, the CDR3 is TGTGCCAGCAGTTTACCGAATCCCGGGACAGGGGCGGTCAATGAGCAGTTCTTC. It is translated as CASSLPNPGTGAVNEQFF. The rearrangement joins TRBV27 to TRBJ2-1; 10 bases are shared with TRBD1. This CDR3 comprises 18 residues. The V gene's germline CDR1 is MNHEY and CDR2 SMNVEV (reference sequence). Unmatched junction bases numbered 13, after V lost 2 bases and J lost 6 bases.

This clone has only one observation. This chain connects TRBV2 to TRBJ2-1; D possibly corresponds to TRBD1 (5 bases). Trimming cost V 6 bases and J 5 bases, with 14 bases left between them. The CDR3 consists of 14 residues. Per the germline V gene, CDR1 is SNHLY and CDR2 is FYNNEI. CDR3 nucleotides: TGTGCCAGCAGGTTACGGACAAATAACAATGAGCAGTTCTTC. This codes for CASRLRTNNNEQFF.